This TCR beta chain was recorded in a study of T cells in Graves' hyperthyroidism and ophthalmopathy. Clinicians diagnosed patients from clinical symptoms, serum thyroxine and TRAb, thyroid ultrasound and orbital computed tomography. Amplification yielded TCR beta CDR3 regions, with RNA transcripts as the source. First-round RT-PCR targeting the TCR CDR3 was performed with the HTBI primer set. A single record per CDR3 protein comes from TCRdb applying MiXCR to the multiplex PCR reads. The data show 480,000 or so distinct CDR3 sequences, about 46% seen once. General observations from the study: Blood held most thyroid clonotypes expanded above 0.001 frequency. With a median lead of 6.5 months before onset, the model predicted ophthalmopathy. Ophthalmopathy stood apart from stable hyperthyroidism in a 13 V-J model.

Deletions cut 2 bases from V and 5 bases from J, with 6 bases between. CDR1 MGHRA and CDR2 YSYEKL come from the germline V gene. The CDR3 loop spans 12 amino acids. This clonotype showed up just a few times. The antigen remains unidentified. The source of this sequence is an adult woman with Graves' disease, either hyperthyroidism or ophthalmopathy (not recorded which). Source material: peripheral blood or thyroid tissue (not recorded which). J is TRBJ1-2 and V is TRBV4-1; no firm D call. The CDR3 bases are TGCGCCAGCAGCCAAAATAGATATGGCTACACCTTC. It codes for CASSQNRYGYTF.